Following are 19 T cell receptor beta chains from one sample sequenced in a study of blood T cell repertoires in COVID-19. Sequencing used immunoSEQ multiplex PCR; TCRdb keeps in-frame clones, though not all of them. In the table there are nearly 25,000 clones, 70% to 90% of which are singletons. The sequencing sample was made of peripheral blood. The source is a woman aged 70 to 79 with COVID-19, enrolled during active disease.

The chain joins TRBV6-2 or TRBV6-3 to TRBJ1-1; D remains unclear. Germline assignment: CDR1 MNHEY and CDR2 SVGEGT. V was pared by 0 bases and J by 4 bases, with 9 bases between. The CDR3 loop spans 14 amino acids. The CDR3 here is CASSYSIRGTEAFF. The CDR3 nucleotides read TGTGCCAGCAGTTACTCGATCAGAGGCACTGAAGCTTTCTTT.

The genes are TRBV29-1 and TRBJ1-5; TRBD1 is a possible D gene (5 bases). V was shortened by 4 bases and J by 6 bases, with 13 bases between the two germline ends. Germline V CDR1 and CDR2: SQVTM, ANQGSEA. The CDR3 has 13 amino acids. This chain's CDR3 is CSVGGGPGQPQHF. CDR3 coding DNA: TGCAGCGTTGGGGGGGGTCCGGGTCAGCCCCAGCATTTT.

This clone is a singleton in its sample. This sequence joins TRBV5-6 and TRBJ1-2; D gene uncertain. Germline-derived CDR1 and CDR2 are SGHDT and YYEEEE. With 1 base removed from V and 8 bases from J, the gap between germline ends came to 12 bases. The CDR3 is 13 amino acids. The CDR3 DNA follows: TGTGCCAGCAGCTTGTCAACTAGACGGGGCTACACCTTC. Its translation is CASSLSTRRGYTF.

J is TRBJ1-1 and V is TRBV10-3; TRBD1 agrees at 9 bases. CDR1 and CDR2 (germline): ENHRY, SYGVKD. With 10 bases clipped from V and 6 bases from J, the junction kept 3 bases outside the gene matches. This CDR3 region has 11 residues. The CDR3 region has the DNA TGTGCCACCGGGACAGGGTCTGAAGCTTTCTTT. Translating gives CATGTGSEAFF.

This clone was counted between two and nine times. The CDR3 sequence: CASSLSRGNNEQFF. DNA of the CDR3: TGTGCCAGCAGTTTATCCCGAGGGAACAATGAGCAGTTCTTC. This chain connects TRBV27 to TRBJ2-1, with D possibly TRBD2 on 5 matching bases. Trimming took off 0 bases at V and 5 bases at J, with 8 bases between the two ends. Germline-derived CDR1 and CDR2 are MNHEY and SMNVEV (reference sequence). This CDR3 has 14 amino acids.

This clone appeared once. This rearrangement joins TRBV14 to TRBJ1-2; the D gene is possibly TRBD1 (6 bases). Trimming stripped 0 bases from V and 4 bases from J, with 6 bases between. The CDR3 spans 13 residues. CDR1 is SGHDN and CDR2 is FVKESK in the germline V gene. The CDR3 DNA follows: TGTGCCAGCAGCCAAGAAGGGGGCTATGGCTACACCTTC. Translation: CASSQEGGYGYTF.

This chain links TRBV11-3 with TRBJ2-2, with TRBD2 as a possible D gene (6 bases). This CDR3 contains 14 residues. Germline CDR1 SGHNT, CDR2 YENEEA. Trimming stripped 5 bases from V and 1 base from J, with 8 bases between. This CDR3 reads CASSPRENTGELFF. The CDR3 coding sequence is TGTGCCAGCAGCCCGCGGGAGAACACCGGGGAGCTGTTTTTT.

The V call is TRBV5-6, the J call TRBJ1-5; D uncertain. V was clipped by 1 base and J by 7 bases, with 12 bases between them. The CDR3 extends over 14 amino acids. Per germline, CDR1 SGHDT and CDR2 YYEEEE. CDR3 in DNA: TGTGCCAGCAGCTTGCTTGGAGTGAGCCAGCCCCAGCATTTT. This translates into CASSLLGVSQPQHF.

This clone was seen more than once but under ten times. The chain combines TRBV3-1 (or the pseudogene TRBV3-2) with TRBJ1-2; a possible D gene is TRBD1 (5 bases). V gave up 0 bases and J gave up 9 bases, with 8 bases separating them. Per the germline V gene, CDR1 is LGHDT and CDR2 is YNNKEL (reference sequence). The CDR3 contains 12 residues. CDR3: CASSQEGDRYTF. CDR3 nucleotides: TGTGCCAGCAGCCAAGAAGGGGATCGCTACACCTTC.

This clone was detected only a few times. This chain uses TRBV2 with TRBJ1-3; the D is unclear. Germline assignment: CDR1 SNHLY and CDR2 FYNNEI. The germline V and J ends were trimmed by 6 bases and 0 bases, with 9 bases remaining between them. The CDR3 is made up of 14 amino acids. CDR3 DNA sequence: TGTGCCAGCAGCCCCCTGGCCTCTGGAAACACCATATATTTT. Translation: CASSPLASGNTIYF.

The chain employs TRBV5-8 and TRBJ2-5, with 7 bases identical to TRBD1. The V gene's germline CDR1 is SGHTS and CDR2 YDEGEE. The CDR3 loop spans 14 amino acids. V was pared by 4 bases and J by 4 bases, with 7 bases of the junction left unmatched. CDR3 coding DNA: TGTGCCAGCAGCGCCGGACAGGTCAGAGAGACCCAGTACTTC. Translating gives CASSAGQVRETQYF.

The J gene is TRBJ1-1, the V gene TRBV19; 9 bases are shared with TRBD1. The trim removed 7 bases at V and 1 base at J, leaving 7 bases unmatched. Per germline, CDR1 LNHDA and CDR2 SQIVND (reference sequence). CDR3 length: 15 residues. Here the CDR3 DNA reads TGTGCCAGTAAGTCACAGGGGGCAACGAACACTGAAGCTTTCTTT. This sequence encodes CASKSQGATNTEAFF.

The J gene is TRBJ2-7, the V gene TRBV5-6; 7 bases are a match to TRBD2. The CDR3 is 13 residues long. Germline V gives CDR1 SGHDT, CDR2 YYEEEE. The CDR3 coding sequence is TGTGCCAGCAGCTTGGCCGGGGCGGGAGAGGTCGGGGTC. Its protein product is CASSLAGAGEVGV.

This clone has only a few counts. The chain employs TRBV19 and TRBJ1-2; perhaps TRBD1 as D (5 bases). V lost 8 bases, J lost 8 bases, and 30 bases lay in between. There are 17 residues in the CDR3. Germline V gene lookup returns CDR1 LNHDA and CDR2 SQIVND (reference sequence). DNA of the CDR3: TGTGCCAGTCAACTTGCCGGGACTGGGAAACTAGGTCGCGGCTACACCTTC. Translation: CASQLAGTGKLGRGYTF.

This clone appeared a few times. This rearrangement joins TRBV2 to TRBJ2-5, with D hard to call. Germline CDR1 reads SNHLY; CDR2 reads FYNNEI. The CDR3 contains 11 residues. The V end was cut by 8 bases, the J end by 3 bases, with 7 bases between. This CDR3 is CASAVEETQYF. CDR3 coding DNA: TGTGCCAGCGCGGTGGAAGAGACCCAGTACTTC.

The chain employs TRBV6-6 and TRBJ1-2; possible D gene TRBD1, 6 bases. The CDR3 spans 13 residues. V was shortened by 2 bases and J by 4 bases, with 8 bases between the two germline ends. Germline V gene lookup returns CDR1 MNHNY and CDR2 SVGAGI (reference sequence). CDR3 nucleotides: TGTGCCAGCAGTTACGGGGGCTTCTATGGCTACACCTTC. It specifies CASSYGGFYGYTF.

This CDR3 reads CASSLGSGTGTQETQYF. DNA for the CDR3: TGTGCCAGCAGCTTAGGGTCTGGGACAGGGACCCAAGAGACCCAGTACTTC. This chain uses TRBV7-9 with TRBJ2-5, with TRBD1 identical over 9 bases. There are 17 residues in the CDR3. Germline V lookup: CDR1 SEHNR, CDR2 FQNEAQ (reference sequence). Trimming removed 1 base from V and 1 base from J; junction bases left unmatched: 7. The complete variable domain, with remaining parts taken from reference TRBV7-9 and TRBJ2-5, reads DTGVSQNPRHKITKRGQNVTFRCDPISEHNRLYWYRQTLGQGPEFLTYFQNEAQLEKSRLLSDRFSAERPKGSFSTLEIQRTEQGDSAMYLCASSLGSGTGTQETQYFGPGTRLLVL.

The CDR3 DNA follows: TGTGCCAGCTCACCTCTCGGGACCGGGGAGCTGTTTTTT. It yields the protein CASSPLGTGELFF. The genes are TRBV18 and TRBJ2-2; D call uncertain. Looked up from germline, CDR1 is KGHSH and CDR2 is LQKENI. V lost 3 bases, J lost 5 bases, and 7 bases lay in between. The CDR3 totals 13 residues.

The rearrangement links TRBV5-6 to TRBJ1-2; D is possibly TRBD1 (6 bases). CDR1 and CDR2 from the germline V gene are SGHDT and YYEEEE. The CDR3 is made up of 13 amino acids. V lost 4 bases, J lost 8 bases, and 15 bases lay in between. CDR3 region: CASSPQGWDGYTF. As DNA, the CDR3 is TGTGCCAGCAGCCCCCAGGGGTGGGACGGCTACACCTTC.